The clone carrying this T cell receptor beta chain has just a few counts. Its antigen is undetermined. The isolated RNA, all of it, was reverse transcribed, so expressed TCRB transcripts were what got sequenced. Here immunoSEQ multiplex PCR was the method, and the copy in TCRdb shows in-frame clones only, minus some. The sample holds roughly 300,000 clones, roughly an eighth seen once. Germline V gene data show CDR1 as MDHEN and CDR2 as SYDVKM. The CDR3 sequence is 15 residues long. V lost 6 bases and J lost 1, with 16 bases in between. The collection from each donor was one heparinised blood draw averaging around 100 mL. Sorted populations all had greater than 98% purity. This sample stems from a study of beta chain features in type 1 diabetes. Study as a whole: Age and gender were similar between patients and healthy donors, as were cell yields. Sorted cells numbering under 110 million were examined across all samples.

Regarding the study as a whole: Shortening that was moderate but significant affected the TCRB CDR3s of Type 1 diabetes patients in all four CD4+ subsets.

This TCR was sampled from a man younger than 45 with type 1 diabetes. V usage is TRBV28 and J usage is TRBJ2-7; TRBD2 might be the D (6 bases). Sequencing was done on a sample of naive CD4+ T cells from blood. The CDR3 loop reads CASRKTGTLSYEQYF. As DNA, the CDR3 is TGTGCCAGCAGAAAAACCGGGACTTTGTCCTACGAGCAGTACTTC.